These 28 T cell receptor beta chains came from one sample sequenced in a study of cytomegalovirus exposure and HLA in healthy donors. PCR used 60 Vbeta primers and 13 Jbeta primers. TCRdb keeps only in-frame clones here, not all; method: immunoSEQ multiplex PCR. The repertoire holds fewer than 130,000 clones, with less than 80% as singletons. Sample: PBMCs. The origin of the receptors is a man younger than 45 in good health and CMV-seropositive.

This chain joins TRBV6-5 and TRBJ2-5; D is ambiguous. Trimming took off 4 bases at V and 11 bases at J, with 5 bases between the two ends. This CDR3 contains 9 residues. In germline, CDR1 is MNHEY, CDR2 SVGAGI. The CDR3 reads CASSSPQYF. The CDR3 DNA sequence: TGTGCCAGCAGTTCCCCGCAGTACTTC.

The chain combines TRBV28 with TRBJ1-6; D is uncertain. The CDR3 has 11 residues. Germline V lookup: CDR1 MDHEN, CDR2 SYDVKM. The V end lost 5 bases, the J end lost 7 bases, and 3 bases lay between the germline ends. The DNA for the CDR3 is TGTGCCAGCAGTCTAAATTCACCCCTCCACTTT. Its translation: CASSLNSPLHF.

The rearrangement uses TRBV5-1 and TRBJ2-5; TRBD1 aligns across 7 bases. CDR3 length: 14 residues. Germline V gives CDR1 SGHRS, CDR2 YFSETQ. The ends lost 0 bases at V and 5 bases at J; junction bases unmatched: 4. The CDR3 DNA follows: TGCGCCAGCAGCTTGGGAGACAGGGTTGAGACCCAGTACTTC. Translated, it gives CASSLGDRVETQYF. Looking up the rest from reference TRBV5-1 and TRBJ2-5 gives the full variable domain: KAGVTQTPRYLIKTRGQQVTLSCSPISGHRSVSWYQQTPGQGLQFLFEYFSETQRNKGNFPGRFSGRQFSNSRSEMNVSTLELGDSALYLCASSLGDRVETQYFGPGTRLLVL.

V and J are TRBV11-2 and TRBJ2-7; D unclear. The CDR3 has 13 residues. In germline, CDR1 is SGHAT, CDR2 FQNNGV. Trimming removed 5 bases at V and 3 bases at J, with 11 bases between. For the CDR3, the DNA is TGTGCCAGCAGCGCCCCCCTAATCTACGAGCAGTACTTC. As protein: CASSAPLIYEQYF.

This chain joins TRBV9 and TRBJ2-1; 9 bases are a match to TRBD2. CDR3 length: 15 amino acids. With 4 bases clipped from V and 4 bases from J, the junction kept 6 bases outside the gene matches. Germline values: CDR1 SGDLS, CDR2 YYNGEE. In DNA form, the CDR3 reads TGTGCCAGCAGCTCCGCTAGCGGGGAATACAATGAGCAGTTCTTC. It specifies CASSSASGEYNEQFF.

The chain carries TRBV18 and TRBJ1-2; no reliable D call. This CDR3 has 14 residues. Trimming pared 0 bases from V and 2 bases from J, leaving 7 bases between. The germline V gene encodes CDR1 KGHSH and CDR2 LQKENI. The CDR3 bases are TGTGCCAGCTCACCACCAAACGGGAACTATGGCTACACCTTC. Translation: CASSPPNGNYGYTF.

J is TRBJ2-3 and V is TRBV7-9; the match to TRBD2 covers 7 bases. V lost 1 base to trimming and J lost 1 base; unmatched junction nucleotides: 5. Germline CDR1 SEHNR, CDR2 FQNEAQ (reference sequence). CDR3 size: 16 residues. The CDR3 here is CASSLEGGGRTDTQYF. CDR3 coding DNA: TGTGCCAGCAGCTTAGAGGGCGGGGGACGCACAGATACGCAGTATTTT.

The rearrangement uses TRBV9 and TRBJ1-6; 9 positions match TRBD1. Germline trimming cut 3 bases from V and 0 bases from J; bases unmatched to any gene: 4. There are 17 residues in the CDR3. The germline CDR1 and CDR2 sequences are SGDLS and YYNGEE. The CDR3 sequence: CASSERQGVSYNSPLHF. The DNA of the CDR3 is TGTGCCAGCAGCGAGAGACAGGGGGTCTCCTATAATTCACCCCTCCACTTT.

In DNA, the CDR3 is TGCGCCAGCAGCCTAAACTACCTCGAGGGGACCCAGTACTTC. It translates to CASSLNYLEGTQYF. The chain links TRBV5-1 to TRBJ2-5, with a tentative D call TRBD2 (5 bases). Per germline, CDR1 SGHRS and CDR2 YFSETQ. The CDR3 length is 14 residues. V lost 4 bases, J lost 7 bases, and 17 bases lay in between.

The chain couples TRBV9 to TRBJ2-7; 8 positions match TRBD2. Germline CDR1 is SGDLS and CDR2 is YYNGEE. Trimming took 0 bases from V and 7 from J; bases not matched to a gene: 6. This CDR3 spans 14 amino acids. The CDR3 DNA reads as TGTGCCAGCAGCGTAGAGCGGGGGTCGGATGAGCAGTACTTC. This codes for CASSVERGSDEQYF.

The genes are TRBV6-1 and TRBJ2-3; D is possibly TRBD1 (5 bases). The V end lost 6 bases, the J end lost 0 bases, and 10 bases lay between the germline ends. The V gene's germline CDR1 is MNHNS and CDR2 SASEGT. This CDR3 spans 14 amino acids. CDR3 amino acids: CASRDISSTDTQYF. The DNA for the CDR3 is TGTGCCAGCAGGGACATCTCTAGCACAGATACGCAGTATTTT.

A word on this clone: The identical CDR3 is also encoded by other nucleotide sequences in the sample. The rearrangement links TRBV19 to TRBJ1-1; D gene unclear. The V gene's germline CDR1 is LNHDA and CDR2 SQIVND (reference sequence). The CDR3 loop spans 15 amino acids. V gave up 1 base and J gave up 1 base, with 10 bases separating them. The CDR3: CASSIGSRGNTEAFF. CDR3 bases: TGTGCCAGTAGTATAGGCAGCCGCGGGAACACTGAAGCTTTCTTT.

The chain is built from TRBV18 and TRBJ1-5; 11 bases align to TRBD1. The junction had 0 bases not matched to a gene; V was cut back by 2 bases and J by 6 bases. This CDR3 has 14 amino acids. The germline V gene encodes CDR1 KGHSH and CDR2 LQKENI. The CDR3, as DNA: TGTGCCAGCTCACCAGGGACAGGGGGTCAGCCCCAGCATTTT. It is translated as CASSPGTGGQPQHF.

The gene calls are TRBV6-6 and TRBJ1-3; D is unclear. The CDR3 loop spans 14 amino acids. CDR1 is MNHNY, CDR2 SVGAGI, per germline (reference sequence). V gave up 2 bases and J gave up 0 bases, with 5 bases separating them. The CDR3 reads CASSYTGSGNTIYF. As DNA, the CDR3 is TGTGCCAGCAGTTACACCGGCTCTGGAAACACCATATATTTT.

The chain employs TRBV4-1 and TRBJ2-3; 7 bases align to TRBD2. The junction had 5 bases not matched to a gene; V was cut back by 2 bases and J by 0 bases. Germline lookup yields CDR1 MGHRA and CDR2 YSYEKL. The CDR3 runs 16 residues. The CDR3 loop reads CASSQSAGPSTDTQYF. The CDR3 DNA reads TGCGCCAGCAGCCAATCAGCGGGGCCTAGCACAGATACGCAGTATTTT.

The CDR3 nucleotides are TGCGCCAGCAGCTTGGCCGGGACTACCAATGAGCAGTTCTTC. Encoded protein: CASSLAGTTNEQFF. The rearrangement links TRBV5-1 to TRBJ2-1; 7 bases line up with TRBD2. Looked up from germline, CDR1 is SGHRS and CDR2 is YFSETQ. V was clipped by 0 bases and J by 6 bases; unmatched bases: 3. CDR3 length equals 14 residues.

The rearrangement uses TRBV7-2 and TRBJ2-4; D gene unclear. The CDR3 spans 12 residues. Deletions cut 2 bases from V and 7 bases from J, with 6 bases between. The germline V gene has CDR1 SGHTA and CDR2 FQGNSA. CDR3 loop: CASSLLENIQYF. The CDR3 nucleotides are TGTGCCAGCAGCTTACTAGAGAACATTCAGTACTTC.

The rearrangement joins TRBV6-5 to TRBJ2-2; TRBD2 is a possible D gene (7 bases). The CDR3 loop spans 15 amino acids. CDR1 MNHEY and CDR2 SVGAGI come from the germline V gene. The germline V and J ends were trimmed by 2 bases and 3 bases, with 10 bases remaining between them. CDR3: CASSYRGADTGELFF. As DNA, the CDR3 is TGTGCCAGCAGTTACCGGGGGGCAGACACCGGGGAGCTGTTTTTT.

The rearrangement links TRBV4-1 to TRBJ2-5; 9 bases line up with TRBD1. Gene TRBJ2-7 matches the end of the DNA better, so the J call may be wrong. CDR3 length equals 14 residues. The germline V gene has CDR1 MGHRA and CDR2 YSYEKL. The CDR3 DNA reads TGCGCCAGCAGCCCCCGGGACAGGGCATACGAGCAGTACTTC. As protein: CASSPRDRAYEQYF.

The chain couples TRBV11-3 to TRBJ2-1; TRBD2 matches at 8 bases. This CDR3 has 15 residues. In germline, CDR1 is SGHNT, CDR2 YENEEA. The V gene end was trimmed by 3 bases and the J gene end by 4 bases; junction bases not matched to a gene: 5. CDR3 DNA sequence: TGTGCCAGCAGCTTGGGCGGGGGGCCTTACAATGAGCAGTTCTTC. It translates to CASSLGGGPYNEQFF.

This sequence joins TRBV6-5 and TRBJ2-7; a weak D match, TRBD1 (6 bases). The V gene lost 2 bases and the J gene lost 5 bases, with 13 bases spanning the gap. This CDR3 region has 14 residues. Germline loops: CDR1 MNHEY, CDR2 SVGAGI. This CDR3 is CASSYIGRGHEQYF. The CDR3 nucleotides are TGTGCCAGCAGTTACATCGGCAGGGGCCACGAGCAGTACTTC.

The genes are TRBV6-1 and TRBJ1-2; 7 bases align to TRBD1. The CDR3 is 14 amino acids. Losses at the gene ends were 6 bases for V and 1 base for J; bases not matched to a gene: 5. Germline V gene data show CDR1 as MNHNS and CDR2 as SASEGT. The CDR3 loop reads CASSLGDSNYGYTF. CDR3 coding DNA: TGTGCCAGCAGCTTGGGGGACAGTAACTATGGCTACACCTTC.

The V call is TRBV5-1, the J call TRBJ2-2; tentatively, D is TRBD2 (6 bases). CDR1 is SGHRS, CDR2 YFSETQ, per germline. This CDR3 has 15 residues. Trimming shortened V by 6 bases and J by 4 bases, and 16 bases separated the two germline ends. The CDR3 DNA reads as TGCGCCAGCACCTCCCGCGGGGATAGCACCGGGGAGCTGTTTTTT. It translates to CASTSRGDSTGELFF.

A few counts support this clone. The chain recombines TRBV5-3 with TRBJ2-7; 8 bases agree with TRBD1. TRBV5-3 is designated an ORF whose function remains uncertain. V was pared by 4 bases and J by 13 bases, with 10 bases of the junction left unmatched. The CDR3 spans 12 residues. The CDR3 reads CARSTDRDVSYF. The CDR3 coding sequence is TGTGCCAGAAGCACGGACAGGGACGTGAGTTACTTC.

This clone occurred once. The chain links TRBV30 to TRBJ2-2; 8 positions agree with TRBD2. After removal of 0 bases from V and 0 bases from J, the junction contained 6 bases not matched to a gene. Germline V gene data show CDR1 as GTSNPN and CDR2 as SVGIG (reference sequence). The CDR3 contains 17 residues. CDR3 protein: CAWSVFGTSSNTGELFF. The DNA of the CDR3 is TGTGCCTGGAGTGTATTCGGGACTAGTTCGAACACCGGGGAGCTGTTTTTT.

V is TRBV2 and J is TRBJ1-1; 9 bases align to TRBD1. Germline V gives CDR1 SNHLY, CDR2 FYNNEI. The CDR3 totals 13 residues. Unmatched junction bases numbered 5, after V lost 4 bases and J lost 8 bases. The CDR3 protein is CASSGDRGLEAFF. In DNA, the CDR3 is TGTGCCAGCAGTGGAGACAGGGGGTTAGAAGCTTTCTTT.

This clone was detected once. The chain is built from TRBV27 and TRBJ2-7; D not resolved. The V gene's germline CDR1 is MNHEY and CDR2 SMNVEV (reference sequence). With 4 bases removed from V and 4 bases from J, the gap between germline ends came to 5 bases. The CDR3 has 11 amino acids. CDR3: CASSSLYEQYF. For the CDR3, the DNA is TGTGCCAGCAGTTCCCTTTACGAGCAGTACTTC.

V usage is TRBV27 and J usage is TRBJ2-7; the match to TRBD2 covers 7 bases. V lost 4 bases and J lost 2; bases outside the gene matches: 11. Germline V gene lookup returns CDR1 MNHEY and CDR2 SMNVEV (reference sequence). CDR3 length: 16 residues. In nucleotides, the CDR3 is TGTGCCAGCAGTTCCTCAAGCGGGGTCTTGGCCTACGAGCAGTACTTC. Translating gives CASSSSSGVLAYEQYF.